This T cell receptor beta chain was profiled in a study of beta chain features in type 1 diabetes (dated by TCRdb to 2016 to 2019). Background on the whole study: Mean age, gender distribution, total cell number and subset yield were not different between patients and healthy donors. Across all samples, approximately 98,000,000 sorted cells were examined, and cell number per subset correlated strongly with RNA yield. Whereas all 30 or so donors provided naive and central memory subsets, regulatory and stem cell-like memory subsets were isolated from just 8 patients and about 8 healthy donors. In the study, TCRB repertoires of sorted circulating CD4+ T cell subsets from recently diagnosed type 1 diabetes patients were compared with those of matched healthy donors.

Each donor gave one peripheral blood draw, averaging about 100 mL, which was collected into heparinised tubes. A BD FACSAria II and a panel including CD45RO, CCR7, CD25, CD127, CD95 and CD27 were used to sort naive, central memory, regulatory and stem cell-like memory CD4+ T cells. A purity above 95% was achieved for all sorted populations. PBMCs were isolated right away by Lymphoprep density gradient centrifugation and were stained directly, without culture. To minimize batch effects, samples were stained and sorted in pairs, one healthy donor with one patient per experiment. The High Capacity cDNA Reverse Transcription Kit was used to reverse transcribe all of the isolated RNA, meaning that expressed TCRB transcripts were what got sequenced. Naive, central memory and regulatory T cell samples underwent deep immunoSEQ sequencing, averaging roughly 3.3 million total reads per sample. After sorted cells were lysed in RLT buffer, RNA was extracted with DNase-treated RNeasy Micro or Mini kits, with the choice depending on cell number. To prevent cross-contamination, every cell subset was processed on its own, while patient and healthy donor samples were processed together. The immunoSEQ multiplex PCR was used to amplify TCRB sequences from cDNA, generating 87-bp fragments that spanned the CDR3 region. Sequencing of the amplicons was performed on the Illumina HiSeq platform. As for how the authors treated the data: PCR bias was computationally corrected using synthetic template baselines, reads within Hamming distance 2 were collapsed, and singletons that could not be merged were discarded. Reads were aligned against IMGT to assign V, D and J genes, CDR3 length and insertions or deletions at six rearrangement sites. Clonotype counts were normalized to sorted cell number within each subset before computing true diversity and Gini coefficients with the tcR R package. The overlap coefficient, calculated on TCRB nucleotide sequences, was used to measure repertoire sharing. Out-of-frame TCRB sequences from naive cells were analyzed to stand in for the pre-selection repertoire. TCRdb obtained this table from immuneACCESS and retained in-frame rearrangements with V and J assigned. These tables miss some clones; where compared with another copy, unresolved V genes account for less than half of the shortfall, and the remainder is unexplained. The V and J calls and clone size are taken from that table; D and trimming were inferred from the DNA. This sample comprises 300,000 to 450,000 clones, around 12% of them detected only once. 0.008% to 0.011% of the sample rests with the top ten.

Overall study outcomes, separate from this receptor: In all four CD4+ subsets, TCRB CDR3 length was moderately but significantly shorter in type 1 diabetes patients. Sequencing cDNA rather than genomic DNA could over-represent highly expressing activated cells, although activation and CD3 levels did not differ between groups. Because the HLA sub-analyses included only small numbers of individuals, any influence of HLA type on TCRB rearrangement was left unresolved. At VDJ recombination sites, type 1 diabetes patients had fewer insertions and more deleted nucleotides, which implies abnormalities in thymic rearrangement. Naive, central memory and regulatory TCRB repertoires appeared more similar among patients than among healthy donors. Shorter templates might have been favored by PCR, but patient and control samples were amplified and corrected together, so both groups would have been affected equally by any skew.

About this clone: The specificity of this receptor is unknown. Base quality data are lacking; no much larger clone is found one base away.

The sequenced sample consisted of naive CD4+ T cells from blood. This sample's cell subset or site label indicates: true naive CD4+ T cells. This receptor was obtained from a woman younger than 35 with type 1 diabetes.

In nucleotides, the sequence is TGTGCCAGTAGTATTCGGCAGGGTGAAGCTTTCTTT. Translated, this is CASSIRQGEAFF. The V and J segments used are TRBV19 and TRBJ1-1; perhaps TRBD1 is the D gene, with 5 bases matching. The germline V gene (reference sequence) specifies LNHDA as CDR1 and SQIVND as CDR2. The CDR3 measures 12 amino acids from cysteine to phenylalanine. Only the CDR3 region is kept as DNA, spanning 36 bases read in frame from base 1. The junction shows trimming of 3 bases on V and 7 bases on J, plus 9 bases between the germline ends.